The 18 T cell receptor beta chains below all came from one sample that was sequenced in a study of blood T cells in healthy people across ages. Next came a second PCR, run for about 7 to 12 cycles, which used a sample-barcoded 5' primer along with a J-beta primer mix. TCRdb re-called the 5' RACE reads through MiXCR, storing one row per CDR3 protein. The top ten clones hold under 3% of a sample with roughly 800,000 distinct CDR3 sequences, about a quarter of them seen once. Another study also made use of these data, one on T cells of mothers and their children.

Sample: blood. These receptors came from a boy aged 5-17 years in good health.

The rearrangement links TRBV20-1 to TRBJ2-6; a weak D match, TRBD2 (5 bases). The germline CDR1 and CDR2 sequences are DFQATT and SNEGSKA (reference sequence). Trimming pared 1 base from V and 0 bases from J, leaving 13 bases between. CDR3 size: 17 residues. Written as DNA, the CDR3 is TGCAGTGCTAGAGCTGTCCTAGCACCCTCTGGGGCCAACGTCCTGACTTTC. Residues: CSARAVLAPSGANVLTF.

This clonotype was seen a handful of times. This chain links TRBV29-1 with TRBJ1-5; TRBD1 matches 10 bases. Germline CDR1 and CDR2: SQVTM and ANQGSEA. Unmatched junction bases numbered 9, after V lost 6 bases and J lost 7 bases. This CDR3 has 14 residues. The chain's CDR3 is CSVSRDRGGQPQHF. The CDR3 nucleotides read TGCAGCGTGTCCCGGGACAGGGGCGGACAGCCCCAGCATTTT.

This clonotype was picked up a small number of times. This sequence joins TRBV5-1 and TRBJ2-5; no reliable D call. Germline V gene sequence: CDR1 SGHRS, CDR2 YFSETQ. This CDR3 region has 15 residues. Between the trimmed V and J ends, which lost 0 bases and 5 bases, there was a span of 14 bases. The CDR3 loop is CASSLVSYHEETQYF. The CDR3 coding sequence is TGCGCCAGCAGCTTGGTTTCATACCACGAGGAGACCCAGTACTTC.

The CDR3 sequence: CASSQPGAPLGLAGETQYF. CDR3 coding DNA: TGCGCCAGCAGCCAACCCGGCGCCCCCCTGGGACTAGCGGGGGAGACCCAGTACTTC. V gene TRBV4-3 combines with J gene TRBJ2-5, with TRBD2 identical over 13 bases. The V gene end was trimmed by 2 bases and the J gene end by 5 bases; junction bases not matched to a gene: 14. CDR1 LGHNA and CDR2 YSLEER come from the germline V gene. The CDR3 sequence is 19 residues long.

J is TRBJ1-5 and V is TRBV12-3 or TRBV12-4; TRBD1 aligns across 8 bases. The CDR3 contains 15 residues. With 6 bases clipped from V and 4 bases from J, the junction kept 8 bases outside the gene matches. CDR3: CASSTDREPNQPQHF. Here the CDR3 DNA reads TGTGCCAGCAGCACGGACAGGGAGCCTAATCAGCCCCAGCATTTT.

CDR3 loop: CSAVGAGEETQYF. The CDR3 DNA reads as TGCAGTGCGGTAGGAGCGGGGGAGGAGACCCAGTACTTC. The genes are TRBV20-1 and TRBJ2-5; TRBD2 matches at 8 bases. Germline V gene lookup returns CDR1 DFQATT and CDR2 SNEGSKA (reference sequence). This CDR3 contains 13 residues. The V gene end was trimmed by 6 bases and the J gene end by 5 bases; junction bases not matched to a gene: 8.

This clonotype was seen a handful of times. The rearrangement joins TRBV2 to TRBJ2-5; 11 bases agree with TRBD1. This CDR3 is 14 amino acids long. CDR1 is SNHLY, CDR2 FYNNEI, per germline. V was pared by 7 bases and J by 3 bases, with 4 bases of the junction left unmatched. The CDR3 sequence: CASNRGQGEETQYF. The CDR3 DNA sequence: TGTGCCAGCAACAGGGGACAGGGGGAAGAGACCCAGTACTTC.

This clonotype was counted between two and nine times. One end of the junction varies from germline; a read error may be responsible. The chain recombines TRBV29-1 with TRBJ2-5; TRBD1 agrees at 8 bases. CDR3 length: 14 residues. Germline V gene sequence: CDR1 SQVTM, CDR2 ANQGSEA. CDR3 nucleotide sequence: TGCAGCGTCGGGACAGGCCGACCTGAAGAGACCCAGCACTTC. This gives the protein CSVGTGRPEETQHF.

CDR3 amino acids: CSATMSGTGGSEQYF. The DNA of the CDR3 is TGCAGTGCTACAATGTCCGGGACAGGGGGTTCCGAGCAGTACTTC. The rearrangement uses TRBV20-1 and TRBJ2-5, with 11 positions matching TRBD1. The DNA end is a closer match to TRBJ2-7, so the J assignment may be wrong. Germline values: CDR1 DFQATT, CDR2 SNEGSKA (reference sequence). The CDR3 runs 15 residues.

This rearrangement joins TRBV5-1 to TRBJ1-6; D is uncertain. Germline CDR1 is SGHRS and CDR2 is YFSETQ. Trimming stripped 3 bases from V and 5 bases from J, with 3 bases between. CDR3 size: 12 residues. As DNA, the CDR3 is TGCGCCAGCAGCTACGATAATTCACCCCTCCACTTT. Residues: CASSYDNSPLHF.

This chain uses TRBV7-9 with TRBJ2-4, with TRBD1 matching over 8 bases. CDR3 length equals 14 residues. Trimming at V came to 7 bases and at J to 6 bases, leaving 8 bases not matched to a gene. CDR1 is SEHNR and CDR2 is FQNEAQ in the germline V gene (reference sequence). CDR3 sequence reads: CASNDAGQGNIQYF. The CDR3 region has the DNA TGTGCCAGCAACGACGCCGGACAGGGAAACATTCAGTACTTC.

This clonotype came up many times. V usage is TRBV27 and J usage is TRBJ2-7; TRBD2 matches at 13 bases. J lost 7 bases, V lost 6 bases, and 9 bases had no gene match. The germline gives CDR1 MNHEY, CDR2 SMNVEV (reference sequence). CDR3 size: 15 residues. The CDR3 sequence is CASRGLAGTLREQYF. For the CDR3, the DNA is TGTGCCAGCAGGGGACTAGCGGGGACCTTACGAGAGCAGTACTTC.

The V and J genes are TRBV20-1 and TRBJ1-2; D call uncertain. This CDR3 has 13 amino acids. CDR1 and CDR2 (germline): DFQATT, SNEGSKA (reference sequence). V lost 3 bases and J lost 6, with 14 bases in between. For the CDR3, the DNA is TGCAGTGCTAGTTGGCCGCTTAGACATGGCTACACCTTC. It codes for CSASWPLRHGYTF.

This clonotype was counted a few times. This chain uses TRBV13 with TRBJ1-2, with unresolved D. The CDR3 is made up of 11 amino acids. Germline-derived CDR1 and CDR2 are PRHDT and FYEKMQ (reference sequence). V shed 5 bases and J shed 6 bases, with 7 bases lying between them. CDR3 sequence (DNA): TGTGCCAGCAGCGACGGGGATGGCTACACCTTC. This gives the protein CASSDGDGYTF.

This clonotype was seen a handful of times. This chain joins TRBV7-3 and TRBJ2-5; D might be TRBD2 (6 bases). The J call may be incorrect, as the DNA end agrees better with TRBJ2-7. This CDR3 has 15 residues. Per germline, CDR1 SGHTA and CDR2 FQGTGA. The CDR3: CASSLNRRGSDEQYF. DNA of the CDR3: TGTGCCAGCAGCTTAAACCGGCGGGGATCGGACGAGCAGTACTTC.

This clonotype was counted only a few times. The CDR3 nucleotides read TGTGCCAGCAGTTACTCCCGGGCAGGGCTAAAACTGTTTTTT. It specifies CASSYSRAGLKLFF. The chain carries TRBV6-5 and TRBJ1-4, with a possible D match to TRBD1 (5 bases). The CDR3 is 14 amino acids. The V gene's germline CDR1 is MNHEY and CDR2 SVGAGI. V shed 0 bases and J shed 10 bases, with 12 bases lying between them.

The chain carries TRBV28 and TRBJ2-6; D ambiguous. This CDR3 comprises 12 residues. Germline V gene lookup returns CDR1 MDHEN and CDR2 SYDVKM. Trimming removed 7 bases from V and 4 bases from J, with 5 bases in between. The CDR3 DNA is TGTGCCAGCAAGACGGGGGCCAACGTCCTGACTTTC. Translation: CASKTGANVLTF.

A few counts support this clonotype. J is TRBJ1-1 and V is TRBV5-1, with TRBD1 as a possible D gene (5 bases). Per the germline V gene, CDR1 is SGHRS and CDR2 is YFSETQ. This CDR3 region has 18 residues. V lost 1 base and J lost 0, with 19 bases in between. DNA for the CDR3: TGCGCCAGCAGCTTGTGGTGGCAGGGAGTCAAGGTGAACACTGAAGCTTTCTTT. It specifies CASSLWWQGVKVNTEAFF.